What follows are 16 T cell receptor beta chains derived from one specimen sequenced in a study of beta chain features in type 1 diabetes. Every isolated RNA sample was fully reverse transcribed, so sequencing captured expressed TCRB transcripts. Clones were read by immunoSEQ multiplex PCR, and TCRdb kept only the in-frame ones, dropping some. The sample holds about half a million clones, 30% seen once. Material for sequencing was naive CD4+ T cells from blood. The receptors stem from a man aged 18 to 35 in good health.

The chain recombines TRBV30 with TRBJ2-1; 8 bases map to TRBD2. The CDR3 has 14 residues. Looked up from germline, CDR1 is GTSNPN and CDR2 is SVGIG (reference sequence). V shed 3 bases, J shed 7 bases, and the junction held 8 bases outside the gene matches. CDR3 loop: CAWRRRTSKNEQFF. The CDR3 DNA reads as TGTGCCTGGAGAAGGAGGACTAGCAAGAATGAGCAGTTCTTC.

V usage is TRBV29-1 and J usage is TRBJ1-2; D is undetermined. This CDR3 comprises 13 residues. Germline loops: CDR1 SQVTM, CDR2 ANQGSEA. Trimming pared 6 bases from V and 2 bases from J, leaving 13 bases between. Here the CDR3 DNA reads TGCAGCGTCGCCGTAGACCTCAACTATGGCTACACCTTC. Translated, it gives CSVAVDLNYGYTF.

The V and J genes are TRBV6-1 and TRBJ2-1; no reliable D call. Germline CDR1 MNHNS, CDR2 SASEGT. The CDR3 has 11 residues. The V end lost 9 bases, the J end lost 5 bases, and 8 bases lay between the germline ends. The CDR3 protein is CASPLNNEQFF. CDR3 coding DNA: TGTGCCAGTCCCCTAAACAATGAGCAGTTCTTC.

The table lists this clone with a few counts. Other nucleotide sequences in the sample specify the same CDR3. This sequence joins TRBV10-3 and TRBJ2-7; D remains ambiguous. Trimming left V 0 bases short and J 4 bases short, with 4 bases between. The CDR3 has 12 amino acids. Germline V lookup: CDR1 ENHRY, CDR2 SYGVKD. CDR3 in DNA: TGTGCCATCAGTGAGTCTCGGTACGAGCAGTACTTC. Translated: CAISESRYEQYF.

This clone showed up just a few times. The chain joins TRBV30 to TRBJ2-3; 9 bases are a match to TRBD1. Germline CDR1 GTSNPN, CDR2 SVGIG (reference sequence). This CDR3 has 14 residues. Trimming removed 2 bases from V and 4 bases from J; junction bases left unmatched: 4. CDR3 DNA sequence: TGTGCCTGGAGTCCGGGACAGGGTTCAGATACGCAGTATTTT. Protein sequence: CAWSPGQGSDTQYF.

V gene TRBV18 combines with J gene TRBJ2-5; D is unresolved. From germline, CDR1 is KGHSH and CDR2 LQKENI. V was trimmed by 5 bases and J by 1 base, leaving 14 bases between them. The CDR3 runs 15 residues. The CDR3 is CASSTGSSPQETQYF. CDR3 nucleotides: TGTGCCAGCTCAACCGGGTCGTCGCCCCAAGAGACCCAGTACTTC. Drawing the rest from reference TRBV18 and TRBJ2-5, the complete variable domain is NAGVMQNPRHLVRRRGQEARLRCSPMKGHSHVYWYRQLPEEGLKFMVYLQKENIIDESGMPKERFSAEFPKEGPSILRIQQVVRGDSAAYFCASSTGSSPQETQYFGPGTRLLVL.

The chain couples TRBV5-4 to TRBJ2-3, with 7 bases lining up with TRBD2. Germline V gene sequence: CDR1 SGHNT, CDR2 YYREEE (reference sequence). The CDR3 length is 14 residues. J was trimmed by 3 bases and V by 4 bases; bases with no gene match: 5. The CDR3 spells CASSRGLLTDTQYF. The DNA for the CDR3 is TGTGCCAGCAGCAGGGGACTACTTACAGATACGCAGTATTTT.

This clone has only a few counts. The J gene is TRBJ1-4, the V gene TRBV5-1, with TRBD1 identical over 10 bases. Germline V lookup: CDR1 SGHRS, CDR2 YFSETQ. Trimming cost V 0 bases and J 6 bases; bases outside gene matches: 2. The CDR3 extends over 15 amino acids. This CDR3 reads CASSLAGTGDEKLFF. The CDR3 DNA is TGCGCCAGCAGCTTGGCCGGGACAGGGGATGAAAAACTGTTTTTT.

V gene TRBV4-1 combines with J gene TRBJ2-3; 8 bases agree with TRBD2. Germline V gene sequence: CDR1 MGHRA, CDR2 YSYEKL. The CDR3 has 18 amino acids. J lost 5 bases, V lost 3 bases, and 16 bases had no gene match. DNA of the CDR3: TGCGCCAGCAGCCACATAGGGGTTGGCGGGACTAGAGGAGATACGCAGTATTTT. This translates into CASSHIGVGGTRGDTQYF.

Only a few counts were recorded for this clone. The chain employs TRBV29-1 and TRBJ2-7; D gene uncertain. The germline V gene has CDR1 SQVTM and CDR2 ANQGSEA. The length of the CDR3 is 13 residues. V lost 4 bases and J lost 3, with 13 bases in between. The CDR3 DNA sequence: TGCAGCGTTGTCCTCACAGCCAGCTACGAGCAGTACTTC. Translated, it gives CSVVLTASYEQYF.

The chain carries TRBV30 and TRBJ2-3; D possibly uses TRBD1 or TRBD2 (5 bases each). Deletions cut 5 bases from V and 1 base from J, with 22 bases between. The CDR3 runs 17 residues. CDR1 is GTSNPN, CDR2 SVGIG, per germline (reference sequence). CDR3 nucleotide sequence: TGTGCCTGGGCAGAATATAGACCGGGACGGCGCACAGATACGCAGTATTTT. It yields the protein CAWAEYRPGRRTDTQYF.

This clone showed up just a few times. The chain employs TRBV30 and TRBJ1-1; D uncertain. The CDR3 has 13 amino acids. Per the germline V gene, CDR1 is GTSNPN and CDR2 is SVGIG (reference sequence). Between the trimmed V and J ends, which lost 5 bases and 4 bases, there was a span of 14 bases. This CDR3 is CAWRYGGPTEAFF. Here the CDR3 DNA reads TGTGCCTGGCGTTACGGAGGGCCCACTGAAGCTTTCTTT.

The genes are TRBV30 and TRBJ2-1, with 8 bases lining up with TRBD1. The CDR3 covers 14 residues. J lost 2 bases, V lost 5 bases, and 5 bases had no gene match. Germline-derived CDR1 and CDR2 are GTSNPN and SVGIG (reference sequence). The CDR3 DNA follows: TGTGCCTGGGGGATGACAGGGGCCTACAATGAGCAGTTCTTC. This sequence encodes CAWGMTGAYNEQFF.

A note on this clone: Additional DNA sequences in this sample encode the identical CDR3. The chain combines TRBV28 with TRBJ2-1; D remains ambiguous. This CDR3 region has 11 residues. Germline V lookup: CDR1 MDHEN, CDR2 SYDVKM. Trimming shortened V by 6 bases and J by 3 bases, and 3 bases separated the two germline ends. The CDR3 DNA reads as TGTGCCAGCAGAGGCTACAATGAGCAGTTCTTC. Translated: CASRGYNEQFF.

This clone was observed a handful of times. This chain connects TRBV4-1 to TRBJ1-2; possibly TRBD1 for D (6 bases). CDR3 length equals 13 residues. Germline CDR1 and CDR2: MGHRA and YSYEKL. Trimming stripped 2 bases from V and 6 bases from J, with 10 bases between. For the CDR3, the DNA is TGCGCCAGCAGCCAACCGCAGGGGAATGGCTACACCTTC. Protein sequence: CASSQPQGNGYTF.

J is TRBJ2-1 and V is TRBV7-9; perhaps TRBD2 as D (6 bases). Trimming cost V 5 bases and J 8 bases, with 16 bases left between them. Germline CDR1 reads SEHNR; CDR2 reads FQNEAQ (reference sequence). The CDR3 loop spans 14 amino acids. The CDR3 sequence: CASSPGLGVHEQFF. The CDR3 DNA reads as TGTGCCAGCAGCCCGGGACTGGGGGTCCATGAGCAGTTCTTC.